Listed below are T cell receptor beta chains from one sample, sequenced in a study of T-cell reconstitution after alpha-beta-depleted transplantation in children. TCRdb fed the PCR reads into MiXCR, producing one record per CDR3 protein. This sample has about 830,000 distinct CDR3 sequences; approximately 15% occur once, and the top ten carry roughly 4.8%. The starting material was PBMCs, mostly from graft donor cells, obtained 360 days after TCRalphabeta/CD19-depleted stem cell transplant. These receptors were taken from a male patient aged 10 to 17 who had a stem cell transplant for acute lymphoblastic leukemia, so the T cells may come from the graft donor. Both conserved end residues are part of each CDR3. The D gene is left open where the match is weak. Size tells how often a clone was seen (once, few, many) or the class of an expanded clone, and some rows leave it out.

j_gene: TRBJ2-1
d_gene: TRBD2
v_gene: TRBV3-1
abundance: .
CDR3nt: TGTGCCAGCAGCCCATACTATCGGACTAGCGGGAGAGTGAACAATGAGCAGTTCTTC
CDR3aa: CASSPYYRTSGRVNNEQFF

j_gene: TRBJ2-2
d_gene: TRBD2
v_gene: TRBV2
abundance: many
CDR3nt: TGTGCCAGCAGTGACCCCCGACTAGCGGGAGGGCCCGGCACCGGGGAGCTGTTTTTT
CDR3aa: CASSDPRLAGGPGTGELFF

j_gene: TRBJ2-2
d_gene: TRBD2
v_gene: TRBV6-2/TRBV6-3
abundance: .
CDR3nt: TGTGCCAGCAGAGAAAACCTCGGGACTAGCAGATACACCGGGGAGCTGTTTTTT
CDR3aa: CASRENLGTSRYTGELFF

j_gene: TRBJ1-3
d_gene: .
v_gene: TRBV5-1
abundance: few
CDR3nt: TGCGCCAGCAGCACTACAGGTTCTGGAAACACCATATATTTT
CDR3aa: CASSTTGSGNTIYF

j_gene: TRBJ1-4
d_gene: TRBD1
v_gene: TRBV7-8
abundance: .
CDR3nt: TGTGCCAGCGGCCGTAGACAGGGGGGTGCAACTAATGAAAAACTGTTTTTT
CDR3aa: CASGRRQGGATNEKLFF

j_gene: TRBJ2-2
d_gene: .
v_gene: TRBV6-2/TRBV6-3
abundance: .
CDR3nt: TGTGCCAGCACTTACCCCCAGGTAGTAGCAGAGAACACCGGGGAGCTGTTTTTT
CDR3aa: CASTYPQVVAENTGELFF

j_gene: TRBJ2-7
d_gene: TRBD2
v_gene: TRBV14
abundance: few
CDR3nt: TGTGCCAGCAGCCACAGGAAGCGGGAGGGCCTCTCGGTCTCCTACGAGCAGTACTTC
CDR3aa: CASSHRKREGLSVSYEQYF

j_gene: TRBJ1-2
d_gene: .
v_gene: TRBV20-1
abundance: .
CDR3nt: TGCAGTGCAGGCGAAGGACTAAATGGGGCTAACTATGGCTACACCTTC
CDR3aa: CSAGEGLNGANYGYTF

j_gene: TRBJ2-7
d_gene: TRBD2
v_gene: TRBV11-1
abundance: .
CDR3nt: TGTGCCAGCAGCTGGAGAGACCCTTCTAGCGGGAGGGCCTACGAGCAGTACTTC
CDR3aa: CASSWRDPSSGRAYEQYF

j_gene: TRBJ2-7
d_gene: .
v_gene: TRBV24-1
abundance: .
CDR3nt: TGTGCCACCAGTGATTTTCCAACTAGAAGGACCTACGAGCAGTACTTC
CDR3aa: CATSDFPTRRTYEQYF

j_gene: TRBJ2-5
d_gene: .
v_gene: TRBV5-1
abundance: .
CDR3nt: TGCGCCAGCAGCAAAGAGGAAGAGACCCAGTACTTC
CDR3aa: CASSKEEETQYF

j_gene: TRBJ2-7
d_gene: .
v_gene: TRBV6-5
abundance: few
CDR3nt: TGTGCCAGCAGTTACTTCAAGGGGTCGGGGGAGCAGTACTTC
CDR3aa: CASSYFKGSGEQYF

j_gene: TRBJ2-6
d_gene: .
v_gene: TRBV5-1
abundance: .
CDR3nt: TGCGCCAGCAGCTTGGTTCCCAGCCCTGGGGCCAACGTCCTGACTTTC
CDR3aa: CASSLVPSPGANVLTF

j_gene: TRBJ2-3
d_gene: .
v_gene: TRBV11-2
abundance: .
CDR3nt: TGTGCCAGCAGCGGCAGCCTAGAGACAATAGCAGATACGCAGTATTTT
CDR3aa: CASSGSLETIADTQYF

j_gene: TRBJ2-4
d_gene: TRBD2
v_gene: TRBV4-2
abundance: many
CDR3nt: TGTGCCAGCAGCCTTCGACTAGCGGGAAGCACCAAAAACATTCAGTACTTC
CDR3aa: CASSLRLAGSTKNIQYF

j_gene: TRBJ2-1
d_gene: .
v_gene: TRBV20-1
abundance: few
CDR3nt: TGCAGTGCTAGAGTGGTTGAGCAGTTCTTC
CDR3aa: CSARVVEQFF

j_gene: TRBJ2-6
d_gene: TRBD1
v_gene: TRBV5-6
abundance: .
CDR3nt: TGTGCCAGCAGCTTGGTCCAGGGGGCTGGGGCCAACGTCCTGACTTTC
CDR3aa: CASSLVQGAGANVLTF